The clone carrying this T cell receptor (beta chain) showed up just a few times. Its target is not known. The germline V gene encodes CDR1 SQVTM and CDR2 ANQGSEA. V dropped 6 bases and J dropped 5; count of bases not matched to a gene: 5. This CDR3 has 13 residues. Per sample, no less than 5.5 micrograms of total RNA were extracted. This specimen belongs to a study of blood T cells in healthy people across ages. Findings of the study overall: Those diversity estimates obtained from one million T cells were thought to be underestimates. Per million T cells, TCR beta diversity dropped roughly linearly as age increased.

Through a sample-barcoded 5' primer and a J-beta primer mix, a second PCR was run for roughly 6 to 11 cycles. A single record per CDR3 protein comes from TCRdb applying MiXCR to the 5' RACE reads. The sample contains approximately 1,700,000 distinct CDR3 sequences, around 40% of which appear only once. The gene calls are TRBV29-1 and TRBJ1-5, with TRBD1 identical over 9 bases. This TCR was recovered from a human donor in good health. Sequencing used blood. The CDR3 reads CSVGQGNDQPQHF. DNA for the CDR3: TGCAGCGTGGGACAGGGAAATGATCAGCCCCAGCATTTT. Based on the CDR3 plus reference TRBV29-1 and TRBJ1-5, the full variable domain is SAVISQKPSRDICQRGTSLTIQCQVDSQVTMMFWYRQQPGQSLTLIATANQGSEATYESGFVIDKFPISRPNLTFSTLTVSNMSPEDSSIYLCSVGQGNDQPQHFGDGTRLSIL.